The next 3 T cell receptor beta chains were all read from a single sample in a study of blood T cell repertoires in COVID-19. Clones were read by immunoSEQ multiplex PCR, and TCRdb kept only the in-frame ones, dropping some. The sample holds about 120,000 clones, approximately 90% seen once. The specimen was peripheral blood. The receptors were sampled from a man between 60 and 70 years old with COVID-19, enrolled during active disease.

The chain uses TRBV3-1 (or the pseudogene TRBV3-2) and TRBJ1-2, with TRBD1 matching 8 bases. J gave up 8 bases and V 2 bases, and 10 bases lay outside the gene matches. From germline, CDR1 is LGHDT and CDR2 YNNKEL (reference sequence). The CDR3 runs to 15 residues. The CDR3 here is CASSQNQGAQGGYTF. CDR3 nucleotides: TGTGCCAGCAGCCAAAATCAGGGGGCGCAGGGGGGCTACACCTTC.

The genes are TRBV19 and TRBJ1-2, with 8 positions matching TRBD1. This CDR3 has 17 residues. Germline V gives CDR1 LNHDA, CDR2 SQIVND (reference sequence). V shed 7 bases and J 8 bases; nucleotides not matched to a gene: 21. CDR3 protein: CASTGRSDRGGEIGYTF. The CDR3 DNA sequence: TGTGCCAGTACTGGAAGGTCCGACAGGGGTGGCGAGATCGGCTACACCTTC.

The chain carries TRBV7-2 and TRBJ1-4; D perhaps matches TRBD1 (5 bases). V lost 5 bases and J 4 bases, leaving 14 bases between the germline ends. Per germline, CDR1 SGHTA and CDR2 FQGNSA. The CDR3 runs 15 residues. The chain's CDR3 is CASSDRGLGNEKLFF. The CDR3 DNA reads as TGTGCCAGCAGCGACCGGGGGTTGGGTAATGAAAAACTGTTTTTT.